The sequence of this T cell receptor (beta chain) was determined in a study of blood T cells in healthy people across ages. Sample-barcoded 5' priming and a J-beta primer mix drove a second PCR of about 6 to 12 cycles. Each CDR3 protein gets one entry after TCRdb re-called the 5' RACE reads with MiXCR. Of 1,500,000 or so distinct CDR3 sequences in the sample, roughly 64% are singletons; the top ten hold 6.7%. A word on this clonotype: One junction end disagrees with the germline gene, perhaps due to a read error.

The CDR3 sequence is 13 residues long. The germline V gene has CDR1 WNHNN and CDR2 SYGVQD (reference sequence). This TCR came from a man aged 18 to 35 in good health. Sequenced sample: blood. This chain uses TRBV10-1 with TRBJ2-2; TRBD2 is a possible D gene (5 bases). CDR3 coding DNA: TGCGCCAGCAGTTCGACTCAAACCGGGAAGCTGTTTTTT. Protein sequence: CASSSTQTGKLFF.